The present TCR beta chain was sequenced within a study of blood T cells in healthy people across ages. At the level of the study: For every two T cells, template switching captured about one barcoded beta molecule. Study findings and constraints: Long-lived donors exceeded aged donors in naive CD4+ cells and diversity. TCR beta diversity correlated strongly with naive T cell percentage.

Points on this clonotype: Its antigen remains unidentified. One end of the junction fails to match germline, which may point to a read error.

Per the germline V gene, CDR1 is SEHNR and CDR2 is FQNEAQ (reference sequence). CDR3 length equals 12 residues. The second PCR ran roughly 6 to 11 cycles with a sample-barcoded 5' primer and J-beta primers. Every sample produced at least 3 million CDR3-containing paired-end reads. TCRdb independently ran MiXCR on the 5' RACE reads; one entry per CDR3 protein. This table has over 1,300,000 distinct CDR3 sequences, almost 60% appearing once. The receptor was isolated from a man aged 18-30 years in good health. This rearrangement joins TRBV7-9 to TRBJ2-2; perhaps TRBD2 as D (5 bases). The source material was blood. The DNA of the CDR3 is TGTGCCAGCAGTGCCGTCCTCGGGGAGCCGTTTTTT. Residues: CASSAVLGEPFF. Together with reference TRBV7-9 and TRBJ2-2, the CDR3 gives the full variable domain: DTGVSQNPRHKITKRGQNVTFRCDPISEHNRLYWYRQTLGQGPEFLTYFQNEAQLEKSRLLSDRFSAERPKGSFSTLEIQRTEQGDSAMYLCASSAVLGEPFFGEGSRLTVL.